A single T cell receptor beta chain is shown here with its context. The sample originates from a study of blood T cell repertoires in COVID-19. On the study more broadly: Spain, Italy and the United States supplied samples that represented acute and convalescent COVID-19. T cells, B-cell-depleted T cells, or PBMCs supplied cDNA or gDNA.

In the original processing: Estimation of nucleated cell counts was performed using reference gene primer amplification. TCRdb keeps only in-frame clones here, not all; method: immunoSEQ multiplex PCR. V and J calls and clone size come straight from that table; D and trimming were deduced from the DNA. The table has 23,000 or so clones, 75% to 90% seen once; the top ten hold 15% to 20%. Per the germline V gene, CDR1 is SNHLY and CDR2 is FYNNEI. V was shortened by 6 bases and J by 6 bases, with 17 bases between the two germline ends. This CDR3 has 15 residues. The J gene is TRBJ2-2, the V gene TRBV2; D might be TRBD2 (6 bases). Sequences were obtained from peripheral blood. This TCR came from a man between 65 and 85 years old with active COVID-19. The CDR3, as DNA: TGTGCCAGCAGCTACTTCACTAGCCTGTCCGGGGAGCTGTTTTTT. The encoded protein is CASSYFTSLSGELFF.